This record covers a single T cell receptor beta chain. Its antigen is unknown. The data are from a study of T cell clones after liver transplantation. Across the whole study: Immunosuppression withdrawal was tried within 2 years after liver transplantation in this trial. Without induction therapy, subjects received standard immunosuppression until 12-24 months post-transplant.

Method: immunoSEQ multiplex PCR; TCRdb's copy keeps in-frame clones and lacks some. The sample has over 50,000 clones, roughly 83% seen once; the top ten hold approximately 8.5%. Study-level points and caveats: Low donor cell numbers restricted donor-reactive repertoire measurement in a couple of subjects.

Germline loops: CDR1 SGHTA, CDR2 FQGNSA. V lost 8 bases and J lost 4; bases outside the gene matches: 12. The CDR3 runs 16 residues. The clonotype originates from a human donor who received a liver transplant. Sequencing used CD4+ T cells from blood, obtained before liver transplant. V and J are TRBV7-2 and TRBJ2-3, with TRBD2 matching 10 bases. The CDR3 loop reads CASLPYLAGVADTQYF. The CDR3, as DNA: TGTGCCAGCCTCCCATATCTAGCGGGAGTAGCAGATACGCAGTATTTT.